The clone carrying this T cell receptor (beta chain) showed up just once. Its specificity is not known. These data are taken from a study of persistence of HIV-infected CD4 T cells. The study, taken as a whole, reports: TCR analyses could not target the rare provirus-carrying CMV-responding cells.

The stimulus was an HIV-1 Gag 15-mer peptide pool, around 1.1 ug/peptide/mL. CD4+ T cells upregulating both CD40 ligand and CD69 were sorted as responding cells. Sequencing used immunoSEQ version 4 in survey mode. The table came from immunoSEQ multiplex PCR; TCRdb's copy has only in-frame clones and leaves some out. The data contain under 25,000 clones, about 74% of them singletons. The sequence came from an adult man with HIV who was CMV-seropositive. Sequencing was performed on CD4+ T cells sorted from PBMCs after approximately 19-hour stimulation, taken from a patient who received antiretroviral therapy.

CDR3 sequence reads: CASSRGQGNYGYTF. CDR3 DNA: TGTGCCAGCAGCAGGGGACAGGGAAACTATGGCTACACCTTC. The V gene is TRBV3-1 (or the pseudogene TRBV3-2), the J gene TRBJ1-2; 9 bases align to TRBD1. Germline trimming cut 5 bases from V and 2 bases from J; bases unmatched to any gene: 3. Germline values: CDR1 LGHDT, CDR2 YNNKEL (reference sequence). The CDR3 runs 14 residues.